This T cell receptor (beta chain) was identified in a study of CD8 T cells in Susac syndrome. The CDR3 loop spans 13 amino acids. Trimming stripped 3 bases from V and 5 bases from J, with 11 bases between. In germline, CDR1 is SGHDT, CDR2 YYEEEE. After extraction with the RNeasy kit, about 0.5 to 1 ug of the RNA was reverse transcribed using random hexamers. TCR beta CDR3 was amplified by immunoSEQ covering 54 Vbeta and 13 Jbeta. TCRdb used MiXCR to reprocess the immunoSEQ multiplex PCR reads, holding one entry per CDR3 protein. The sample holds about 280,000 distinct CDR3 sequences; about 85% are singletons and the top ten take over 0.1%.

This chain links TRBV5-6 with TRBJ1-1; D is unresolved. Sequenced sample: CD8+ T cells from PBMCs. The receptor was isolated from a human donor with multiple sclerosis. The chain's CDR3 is CASSWRRGTEAFF. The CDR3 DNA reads TGTGCCAGCAGCTGGAGGCGCGGGACTGAAGCTTTCTTT.